This record covers a single T cell receptor (beta chain). Its antigen is not known. Specified treatment: around 19 received Ad26.COV2.S at low or high dose, single or two shots; roughly 5 received placebo; per-sample allocation not given. Each sample was drawn 63 days after the first injection (of vaccine or placebo). What was given as vaccine was an Ad26 vector encoding Wuhan-strain SARS-CoV-2 spike. This sample is drawn from a study of Ad26.COV2.S vaccination and SARS-CoV-2 variants. As for the study in general: Donor participated within the Ad26.COV2.S arm of the COV1001 trial. Once, or twice with 56 days between doses, Ad26.COV2.S was given intramuscularly.

Study results and caveats: Substantial response breadth was reportedly seen for spike-specific CD8+ and CD4+ T cells after vaccination.

Only in-frame clones appear in the TCRdb table, and some are missing; sequencing was by immunoSEQ multiplex PCR. This sample has around 340,000 clones, with less than 90% found just once. CDR1 is MNHEY and CDR2 is SVGEGT in the germline V gene. Trimming stripped 0 bases from V and 7 bases from J, with 13 bases between. CDR3 length equals 15 residues. Sample: peripheral blood, taken in a trial of Ad26.COV2.S vaccine versus placebo. The origin of this receptor is a person aged 18-60 years who received the Ad26.COV2.S COVID-19 vaccine or a placebo. The V call is TRBV6-2 or TRBV6-3, the J call TRBJ2-1, with D possibly being TRBD2 (6 bases). The CDR3 spells CASSYSRSTRNEQFF. In DNA form, the CDR3 reads TGTGCCAGCAGTTACTCACGGTCGACTAGGAATGAGCAGTTCTTC.